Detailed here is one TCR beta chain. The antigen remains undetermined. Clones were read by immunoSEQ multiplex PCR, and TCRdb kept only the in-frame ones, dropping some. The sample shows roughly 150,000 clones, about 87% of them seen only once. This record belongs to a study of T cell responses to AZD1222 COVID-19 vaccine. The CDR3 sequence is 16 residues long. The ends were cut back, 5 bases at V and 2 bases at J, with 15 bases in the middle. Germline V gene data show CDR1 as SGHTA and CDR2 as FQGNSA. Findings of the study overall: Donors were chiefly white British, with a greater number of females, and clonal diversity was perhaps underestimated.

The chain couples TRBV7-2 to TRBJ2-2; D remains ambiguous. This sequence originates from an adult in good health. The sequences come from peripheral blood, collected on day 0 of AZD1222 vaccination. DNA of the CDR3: TGTGCCAGCAGCCCGGTTGGGTTGGTCAACACCGGGGAGCTGTTTTTT. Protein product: CASSPVGLVNTGELFF. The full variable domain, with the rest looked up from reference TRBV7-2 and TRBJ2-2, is GAGVSQSPSNKVTEKGKDVELRCDPISGHTALYWYRQSLGQGLEFLIYFQGNSAPDKSGLPSDRFSAERTGGSVSTLTIQRTQQEDSAVYLCASSPVGLVNTGELFFGEGSRLTVL.